The clone carrying this T cell receptor (beta chain) appeared many times. The sample is drawn from a study of T cells after yellow fever vaccination. TCRdb called the 5' RACE reads again in MiXCR, with one record for every CDR3 protein. The data hold 100,000 to 150,000 distinct CDR3 sequences, with approximately 7% observed a single time. The CDR3 loop spans 16 amino acids. V dropped 0 bases and J dropped 11; count of bases not matched to a gene: 14. Germline CDR1 MNHEY, CDR2 SVGAGI. This TCR derives from a young man who received the YFV17D yellow fever vaccine. This sample comprised CD4+ T cells sorted from PBMCs, obtained 9 to 11 days after the first yellow fever vaccination. The V gene is TRBV6-5, the J gene TRBJ2-7, with 9 bases that match TRBD2. The CDR3 DNA reads as TGTGCCAGCAGTTACTCGAAGTATAGCGGGGGCCTCTCGGAGTACTTC. It codes for CASSYSKYSGGLSEYF.